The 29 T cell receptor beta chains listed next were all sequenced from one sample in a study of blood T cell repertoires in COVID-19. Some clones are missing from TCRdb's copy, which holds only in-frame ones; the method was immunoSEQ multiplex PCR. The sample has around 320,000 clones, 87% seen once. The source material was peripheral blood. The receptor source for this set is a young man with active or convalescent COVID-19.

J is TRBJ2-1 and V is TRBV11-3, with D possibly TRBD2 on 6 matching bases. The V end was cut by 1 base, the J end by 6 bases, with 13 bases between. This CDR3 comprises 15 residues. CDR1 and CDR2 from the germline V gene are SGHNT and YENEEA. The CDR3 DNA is TGTGCCAGCAGCTTAGGGGGGGAGATCTCCAATGAGCAGTTCTTC. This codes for CASSLGGEISNEQFF.

This chain's CDR3 is CASSLETGTGFEKLFF. The CDR3 DNA reads as TGTGCCAGCAGCTTGGAAACCGGGACAGGGTTTGAAAAACTGTTTTTT. The chain uses TRBV5-4 and TRBJ1-4; TRBD1 agrees at 9 bases. Germline V gene sequence: CDR1 SGHNT, CDR2 YYREEE (reference sequence). This CDR3 is built from 16 residues. V trimming: 0 bases; J trimming: 7 bases; junction bases outside the gene matches: 7.

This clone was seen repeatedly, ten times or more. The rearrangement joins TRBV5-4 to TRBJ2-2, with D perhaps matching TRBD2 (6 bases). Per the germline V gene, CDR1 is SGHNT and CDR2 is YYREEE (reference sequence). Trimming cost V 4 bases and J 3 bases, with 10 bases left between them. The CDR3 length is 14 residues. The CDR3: CASSEDYYTGELFF. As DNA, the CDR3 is TGTGCCAGCAGCGAGGACTATTACACCGGGGAGCTGTTTTTT. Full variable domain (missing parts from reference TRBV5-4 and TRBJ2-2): ETGVTQSPTHLIKTRGQQVTLRCSSQSGHNTVSWYQQALGQGPQFIFQYYREEENGRGNFPPRFSGLQFPNYSSELNVNALELDDSALYLCASSEDYYTGELFFGEGSRLTVL.

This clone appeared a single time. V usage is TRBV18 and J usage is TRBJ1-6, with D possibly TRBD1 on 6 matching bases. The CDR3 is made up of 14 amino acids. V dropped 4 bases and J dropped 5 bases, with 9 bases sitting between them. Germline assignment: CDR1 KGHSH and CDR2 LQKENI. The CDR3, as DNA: TGTGCCAGCTCACGGGACATAGATAATTCACCCCTCCACTTT. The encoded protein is CASSRDIDNSPLHF.

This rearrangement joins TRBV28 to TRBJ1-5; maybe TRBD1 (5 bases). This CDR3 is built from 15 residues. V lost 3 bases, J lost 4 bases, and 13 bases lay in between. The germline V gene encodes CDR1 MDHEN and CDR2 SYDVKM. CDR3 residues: CASSLAGLWNQPQHF. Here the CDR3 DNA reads TGTGCCAGCAGTTTGGCAGGGCTTTGGAATCAGCCCCAGCATTTT. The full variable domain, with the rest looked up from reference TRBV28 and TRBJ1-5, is DVKVTQSSRYLVKRTGEKVFLECVQDMDHENMFWYRQDPGLGLRLIYFSYDVKMKEKGDIPEGYSVSREKKERFSLILESASTNQTSMYLCASSLAGLWNQPQHFGDGTRLSIL.

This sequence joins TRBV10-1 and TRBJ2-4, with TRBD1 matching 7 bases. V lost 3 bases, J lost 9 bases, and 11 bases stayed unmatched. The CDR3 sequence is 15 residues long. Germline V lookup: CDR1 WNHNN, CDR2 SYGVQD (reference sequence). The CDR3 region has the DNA TGCGCCAGCAGTGAATCGATAGAGGGGGCCGTCATTCAGTACTTC. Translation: CASSESIEGAVIQYF.

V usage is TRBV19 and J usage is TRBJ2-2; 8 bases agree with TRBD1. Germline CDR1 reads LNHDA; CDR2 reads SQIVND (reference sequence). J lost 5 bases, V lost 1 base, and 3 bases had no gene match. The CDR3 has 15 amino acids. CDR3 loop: CASSIVDRETGELFF. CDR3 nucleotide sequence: TGTGCCAGTAGTATAGTGGACAGGGAAACCGGGGAGCTGTTTTTT.

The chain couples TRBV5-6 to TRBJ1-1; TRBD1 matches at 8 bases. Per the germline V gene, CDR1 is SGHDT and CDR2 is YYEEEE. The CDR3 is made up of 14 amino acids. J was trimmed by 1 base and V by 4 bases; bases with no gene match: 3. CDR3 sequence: CASSTGTGNTEAFF. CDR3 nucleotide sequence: TGTGCCAGCAGCACCGGGACAGGGAACACTGAAGCTTTCTTT.

The CDR3 coding sequence is TGTGCCAGCAGCTTCTTAGGGGCCAAAGCCTACAATGAGCAGTTCTTC. The encoded protein is CASSFLGAKAYNEQFF. The rearrangement uses TRBV7-9 and TRBJ2-1; TRBD1 might be the D (5 bases). V was cut by 3 bases and J by 2 bases, with 14 bases left in between. Germline V lookup: CDR1 SEHNR, CDR2 FQNEAQ (reference sequence). The CDR3 is 16 amino acids.

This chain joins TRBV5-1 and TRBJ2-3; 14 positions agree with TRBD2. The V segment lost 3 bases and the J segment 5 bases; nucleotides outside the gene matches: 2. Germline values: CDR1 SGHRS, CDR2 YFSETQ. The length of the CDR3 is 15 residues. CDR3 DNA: TGCGCCAGCAGCTGGGGACTAGCGGGAGAAGATACGCAGTATTTT. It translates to CASSWGLAGEDTQYF. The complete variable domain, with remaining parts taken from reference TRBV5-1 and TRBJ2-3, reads KAGVTQTPRYLIKTRGQQVTLSCSPISGHRSVSWYQQTPGQGLQFLFEYFSETQRNKGNFPGRFSGRQFSNSRSEMNVSTLELGDSALYLCASSWGLAGEDTQYFGPGTRLTVL.

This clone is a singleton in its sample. The CDR3 bases are TGTGCCAGCAGTTCACAGCCGGACAGGGGATATCAGCCCCAGCATTTT. This codes for CASSSQPDRGYQPQHF. The V gene is TRBV28, the J gene TRBJ1-5, with 9 bases that match TRBD1. The V gene's germline CDR1 is MDHEN and CDR2 SYDVKM. The ends lost 4 bases at V and 5 bases at J; junction bases unmatched: 9. The CDR3 is 16 residues long.

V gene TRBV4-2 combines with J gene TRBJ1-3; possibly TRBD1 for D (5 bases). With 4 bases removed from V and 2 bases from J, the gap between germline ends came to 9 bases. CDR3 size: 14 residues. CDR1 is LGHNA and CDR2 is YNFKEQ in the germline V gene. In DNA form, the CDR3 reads TGTGCCAGCAGCCCACAGGAAACTGGAAACACCATATATTTT. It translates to CASSPQETGNTIYF.

The CDR3 nucleotides read TGCGCCAGCAGCTTGGTAGGGGGCGATAACTATGGCTACACCTTC. Translated: CASSLVGGDNYGYTF. This chain connects TRBV5-1 to TRBJ1-2; 7 nucleotides match TRBD1. Trimming at V came to 0 bases and at J to 1 base, leaving 3 bases not matched to a gene. Per the germline V gene, CDR1 is SGHRS and CDR2 is YFSETQ. This CDR3 is built from 15 residues.

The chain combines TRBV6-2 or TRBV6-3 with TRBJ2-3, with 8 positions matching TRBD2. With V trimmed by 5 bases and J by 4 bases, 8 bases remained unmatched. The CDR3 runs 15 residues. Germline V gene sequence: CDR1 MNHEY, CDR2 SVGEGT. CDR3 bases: TGTGCCAGCAGTCCAGCGGGAGAAGGGCCAGATACGCAGTATTTT. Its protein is CASSPAGEGPDTQYF.

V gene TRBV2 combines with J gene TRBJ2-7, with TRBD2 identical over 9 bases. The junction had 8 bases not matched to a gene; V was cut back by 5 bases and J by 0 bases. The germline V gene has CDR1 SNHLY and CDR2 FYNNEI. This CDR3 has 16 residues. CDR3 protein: CASSKIAGAYSYEQYF. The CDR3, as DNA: TGTGCCAGCAGTAAAATAGCGGGGGCCTACTCCTACGAGCAGTACTTC. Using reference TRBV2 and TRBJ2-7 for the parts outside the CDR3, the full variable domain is EPEVTQTPSHQVTQMGQEVILRCVPISNHLYFYWYRQILGQKVEFLVSFYNNEISEKSEIFDDQFSVERPDGSNFTLKIRSTKLEDSAMYFCASSKIAGAYSYEQYFGPGTRLTVT.

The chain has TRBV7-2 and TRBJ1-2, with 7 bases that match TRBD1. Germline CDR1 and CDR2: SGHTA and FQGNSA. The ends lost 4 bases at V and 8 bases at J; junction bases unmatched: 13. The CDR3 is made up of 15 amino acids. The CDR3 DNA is TGTGCCAGCAGCTCTAGACAGGGATCTCTAGGGGGCTACACCTTC. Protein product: CASSSRQGSLGGYTF.

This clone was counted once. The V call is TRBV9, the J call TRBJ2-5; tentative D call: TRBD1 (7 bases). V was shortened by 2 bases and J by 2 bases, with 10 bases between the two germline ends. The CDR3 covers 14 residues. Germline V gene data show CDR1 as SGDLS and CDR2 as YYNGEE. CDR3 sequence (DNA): TGTGCCAGCAGCGTGGGGGGACAGCAAGAGACCCAGTACTTC. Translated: CASSVGGQQETQYF.

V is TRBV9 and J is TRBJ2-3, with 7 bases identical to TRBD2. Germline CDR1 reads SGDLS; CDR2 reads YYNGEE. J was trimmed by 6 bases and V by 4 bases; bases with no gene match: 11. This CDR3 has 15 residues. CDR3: CASSPSGTTSDTQYF. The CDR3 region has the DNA TGTGCCAGCAGCCCCAGCGGGACTACATCCGATACGCAGTATTTT.

CDR3 amino acids: CASSVQGASSYNEQFF. As DNA, the CDR3 is TGTGCCAGCAGCGTCCAGGGGGCCTCATCCTACAATGAGCAGTTCTTC. This rearrangement joins TRBV9 to TRBJ2-1; TRBD1 aligns across 8 bases. Germline assignment: CDR1 SGDLS and CDR2 YYNGEE. This CDR3 has 16 amino acids. J gave up 1 base and V 2 bases, and 5 bases lay outside the gene matches. The entire variable domain, with the rest obtained from reference TRBV9 and TRBJ2-1, is as follows: DSGVTQTPKHLITATGQRVTLRCSPRSGDLSVYWYQQSLDQGLQFLIQYYNGEERAKGNILERFSAQQFPDLHSELNLSSLELGDSALYFCASSVQGASSYNEQFFGPGTRLTVL.

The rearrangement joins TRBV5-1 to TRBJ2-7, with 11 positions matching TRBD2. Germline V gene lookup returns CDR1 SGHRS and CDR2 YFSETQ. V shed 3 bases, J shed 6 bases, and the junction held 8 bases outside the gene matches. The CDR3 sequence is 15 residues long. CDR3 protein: CASSSGLAVLGEQYF. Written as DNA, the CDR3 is TGCGCCAGCAGCTCGGGACTAGCGGTTCTTGGCGAGCAGTACTTC.

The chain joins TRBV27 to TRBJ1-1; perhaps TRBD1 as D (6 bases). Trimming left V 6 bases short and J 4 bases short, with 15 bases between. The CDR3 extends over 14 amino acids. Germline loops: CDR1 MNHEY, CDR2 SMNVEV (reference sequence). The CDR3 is CASSLTGLVTEAFF. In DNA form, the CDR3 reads TGTGCCAGCAGCCTAACAGGGTTGGTCACTGAAGCTTTCTTT.

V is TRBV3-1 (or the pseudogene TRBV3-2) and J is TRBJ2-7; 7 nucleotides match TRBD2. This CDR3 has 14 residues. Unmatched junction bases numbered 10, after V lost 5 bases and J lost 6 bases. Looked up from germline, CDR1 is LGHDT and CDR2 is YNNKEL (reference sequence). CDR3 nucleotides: TGTGCCAGCAGCTACGCTACGACTAGCACCGAGCAGTACTTC. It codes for CASSYATTSTEQYF.

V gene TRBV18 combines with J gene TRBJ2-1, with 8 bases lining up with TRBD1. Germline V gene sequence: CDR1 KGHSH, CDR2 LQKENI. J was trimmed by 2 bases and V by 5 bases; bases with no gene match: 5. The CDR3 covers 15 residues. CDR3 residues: CASSEQGGPYNEQFF. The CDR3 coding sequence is TGTGCCAGCTCAGAACAGGGGGGCCCCTACAATGAGCAGTTCTTC.

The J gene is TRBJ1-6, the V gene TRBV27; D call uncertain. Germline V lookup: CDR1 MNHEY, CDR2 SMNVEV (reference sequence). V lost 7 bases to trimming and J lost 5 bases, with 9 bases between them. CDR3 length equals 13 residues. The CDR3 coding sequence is TGTGCCAGCACCTTGAGCCATAATTCACCCCTCCACTTT. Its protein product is CASTLSHNSPLHF.

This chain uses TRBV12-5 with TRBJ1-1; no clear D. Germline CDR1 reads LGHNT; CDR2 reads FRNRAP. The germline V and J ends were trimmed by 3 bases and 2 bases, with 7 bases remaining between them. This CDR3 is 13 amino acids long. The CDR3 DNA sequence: TGTGCTAGTGGTTTTGGCCCAAACACTGAAGCTTTCTTT. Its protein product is CASGFGPNTEAFF.

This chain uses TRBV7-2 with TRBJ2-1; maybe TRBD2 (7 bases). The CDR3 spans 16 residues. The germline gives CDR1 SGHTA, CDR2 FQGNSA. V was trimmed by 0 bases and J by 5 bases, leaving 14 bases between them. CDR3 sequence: CASSLAYGGRDNEQFF. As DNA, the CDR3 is TGTGCCAGCAGCTTAGCTTACGGGGGGCGGGACAATGAGCAGTTCTTC.

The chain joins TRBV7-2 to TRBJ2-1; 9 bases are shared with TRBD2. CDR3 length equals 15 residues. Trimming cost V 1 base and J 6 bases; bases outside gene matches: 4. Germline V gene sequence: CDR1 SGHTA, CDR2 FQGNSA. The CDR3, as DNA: TGTGCCAGCAGCTTAGTGGCGGGGGGGCGCAATGAGCAGTTCTTC. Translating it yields CASSLVAGGRNEQFF.

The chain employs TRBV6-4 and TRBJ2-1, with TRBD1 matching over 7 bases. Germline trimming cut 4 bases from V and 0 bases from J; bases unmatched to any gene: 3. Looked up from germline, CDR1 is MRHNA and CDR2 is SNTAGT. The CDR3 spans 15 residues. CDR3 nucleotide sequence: TGTGCCAGCAGTGTTGACAGGGACTCCTACAATGAGCAGTTCTTC. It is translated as CASSVDRDSYNEQFF.

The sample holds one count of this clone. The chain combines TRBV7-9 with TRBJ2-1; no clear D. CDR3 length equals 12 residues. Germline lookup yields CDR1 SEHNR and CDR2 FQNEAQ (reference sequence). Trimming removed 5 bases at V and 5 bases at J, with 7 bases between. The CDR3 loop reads CASSPRDNEQFF. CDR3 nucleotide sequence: TGTGCCAGCAGCCCGAGAGACAATGAGCAGTTCTTC. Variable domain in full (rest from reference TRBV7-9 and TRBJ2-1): DTGVSQNPRHKITKRGQNVTFRCDPISEHNRLYWYRQTLGQGPEFLTYFQNEAQLEKSRLLSDRFSAERPKGSFSTLEIQRTEQGDSAMYLCASSPRDNEQFFGPGTRLTVL.